The 32 T cell receptor beta chains below were found in one sample sequenced in a study of blood T cell repertoires in COVID-19. Sequencing was performed with immunoSEQ multiplex PCR; in TCRdb, only in-frame clones are kept and a portion is missing. The sample includes hundreds of thousands of clones, around 85% of them seen just once. The sample comprised PBMCs or T cells enriched from blood (not recorded which). The receptors come from a woman aged 40 to 49 with acute COVID-19.

The V call is TRBV18, the J call TRBJ1-3, with D tentatively TRBD1 (5 bases). The V and J ends lost 0 bases and 0 bases respectively, with 9 bases between them. The CDR3 contains 16 residues. Germline loops: CDR1 KGHSH, CDR2 LQKENI. The DNA of the CDR3 is TGTGCCAGCTCACCACCAAATCAGGGCTCTGGAAACACCATATATTTT. Amino acids: CASSPPNQGSGNTIYF.

DNA for the CDR3: TGTGCCAGCAGCTTGTTACTTGCGGGAGGCGCGGATACGCAGTATTTT. It codes for CASSLLLAGGADTQYF. This chain uses TRBV5-5 with TRBJ2-3; 8 nucleotides match TRBD2. CDR3 length: 16 residues. V trimming: 1 base; J trimming: 6 bases; junction bases outside the gene matches: 10. The germline gives CDR1 SGHKS, CDR2 YYEKEE (reference sequence). The complete variable domain, with remaining parts taken from reference TRBV5-5 and TRBJ2-3, reads DAGVTQSPTHLIKTRGQQVTLRCSPISGHKSVSWYQQVLGQGPQFIFQYYEKEERGRGNFPDRFSARQFPNYSSELNVNALLLGDSALYLCASSLLLAGGADTQYFGPGTRLTVL.

The chain's CDR3 is CASSNPDSTGNTIYF. In nucleotides, the CDR3 is TGTGCCAGCAGCAATCCCGACAGTACGGGAAACACCATATATTTT. The chain links TRBV28 to TRBJ1-3; possibly TRBD1 for D (5 bases). Germline loops: CDR1 MDHEN, CDR2 SYDVKM. This CDR3 comprises 15 residues. Between the trimmed V and J ends, which lost 6 bases and 4 bases, there was a span of 16 bases.

The chain couples TRBV19 to TRBJ1-5; maybe TRBD1 (5 bases). Trimming removed 6 bases from V and 0 bases from J, with 9 bases in between. This CDR3 spans 14 amino acids. Germline V gene sequence: CDR1 LNHDA, CDR2 SQIVND (reference sequence). CDR3 protein: CASSTGVSNQPQHF. The DNA of the CDR3 is TGTGCCAGTAGCACGGGGGTTAGCAATCAGCCCCAGCATTTT. Full variable domain (remainder filled in from reference TRBV19 and TRBJ1-5): DGGITQSPKYLFRKEGQNVTLSCEQNLNHDAMYWYRQDPGQGLRLIYYSQIVNDFQKGDIAEGYSVSREKKESFPLTVTSAQKNPTAFYLCASSTGVSNQPQHFGDGTRLSIL.

This clone was counted only a few times. Additional DNA sequences in this sample encode the identical CDR3. The rearrangement uses TRBV5-1 and TRBJ2-1, with D maybe TRBD1 (5 bases). Trimming took off 4 bases at V and 0 bases at J, with 11 bases between the two ends. The CDR3 length is 15 residues. Germline V gene data show CDR1 as SGHRS and CDR2 as YFSETQ. The CDR3 is CASSPTGSSYNEQFF. DNA of the CDR3: TGCGCCAGCAGCCCTACAGGCAGCTCCTACAATGAGCAGTTCTTC.

The gene calls are TRBV28 and TRBJ2-3; 7 bases align to TRBD1. V lost 4 bases to trimming and J lost 2 bases; unmatched junction nucleotides: 9. CDR3 length: 16 amino acids. CDR1 is MDHEN, CDR2 SYDVKM, per germline. The CDR3 reads CASSSPDRVDTDTQYF. The CDR3 nucleotides are TGTGCCAGCAGTTCCCCAGACAGGGTGGACACAGATACGCAGTATTTT.

V gene TRBV5-1 combines with J gene TRBJ1-6; a weak D match, TRBD1 (6 bases). This CDR3 has 15 amino acids. V was shortened by 2 bases and J by 5 bases, with 11 bases between the two germline ends. CDR1 and CDR2 (germline): SGHRS, YFSETQ. CDR3 in DNA: TGCGCCAGCAGCTTTTCTCCAGGGGATAATTCACCCCTCCACTTT. Translated: CASSFSPGDNSPLHF.

A single count supports this clone. This chain joins TRBV5-1 and TRBJ2-2; 12 nucleotides align to TRBD1. Losses at the gene ends were 5 bases for V and 3 bases for J; bases not matched to a gene: 2. This CDR3 comprises 15 residues. In germline, CDR1 is SGHRS, CDR2 YFSETQ. CDR3: CASRRDRGHTGELFF. DNA of the CDR3: TGCGCCAGCAGAAGGGACAGGGGGCACACCGGGGAGCTGTTTTTT.

CDR3 in amino acids: CASSSLAGRSNTGELFF. The CDR3 nucleotides are TGTGCCAGCAGCTCACTAGCCGGGAGGTCGAACACCGGGGAGCTGTTTTTT. The chain has TRBV11-3 and TRBJ2-2, with 7 bases fitting TRBD2. With V trimmed by 4 bases and J by 0 bases, 8 bases remained unmatched. The V gene's germline CDR1 is SGHNT and CDR2 YENEEA. CDR3 length equals 17 residues. Drawing the rest from reference TRBV11-3 and TRBJ2-2, the complete variable domain is EAGVVQSPRYKIIEKKQPVAFWCNPISGHNTLYWYLQNLGQGPELLIRYENEEAVDDSQLPKDRFSAERLKGVDSTLKIQPAELGDSAVYLCASSSLAGRSNTGELFFGEGSRLTVL.

The gene calls are TRBV3-1 (or the pseudogene TRBV3-2) and TRBJ1-1, with unresolved D. The CDR3 runs to 12 residues. From germline, CDR1 is LGHDT and CDR2 YNNKEL (reference sequence). Trimming removed 2 bases from V and 8 bases from J, with 9 bases in between. CDR3 amino acids: CASSQYLSEAFF. CDR3 nucleotide sequence: TGTGCCAGCAGCCAATATCTATCCGAAGCTTTCTTT.

The chain carries TRBV9 and TRBJ2-1; 13 nucleotides line up with TRBD2. Germline assignment: CDR1 SGDLS and CDR2 YYNGEE. V lost 0 bases, J lost 6 bases, and 3 bases stayed unmatched. The CDR3 is made up of 16 amino acids. This CDR3 reads CASSVVLAGGRNEQFF. Written as DNA, the CDR3 is TGTGCCAGCAGCGTAGTACTAGCGGGAGGGCGCAATGAGCAGTTCTTC.

The rearrangement uses TRBV5-4 and TRBJ2-7, with D uncertain. CDR1 SGHNT and CDR2 YYREEE come from the germline V gene (reference sequence). Trimming left V 2 bases short and J 2 bases short, with 8 bases between. CDR3 length equals 13 residues. CDR3 residues: CASSFDTTYEQYF. The CDR3 nucleotides read TGTGCCAGCAGCTTTGACACCACCTACGAGCAGTACTTC.

This clone was seen repeatedly, ten times or more. The V gene is TRBV9, the J gene TRBJ2-1, with 11 bases aligning to TRBD2. The CDR3 is 15 amino acids. Germline CDR1 reads SGDLS; CDR2 reads YYNGEE. J was trimmed by 9 bases and V by 4 bases; bases with no gene match: 9. CDR3 bases: TGTGCCAGCAGCCCCCTAGCGGGAGGATCGGGTGAGCAGTTCTTC. Translation gives CASSPLAGGSGEQFF.

This chain connects TRBV5-6 to TRBJ2-1; no reliable D call. V lost 2 bases and J 7 bases, leaving 4 bases between the germline ends. This CDR3 contains 11 residues. CDR1 is SGHDT and CDR2 is YYEEEE in the germline V gene. DNA of the CDR3: TGTGCCAGCAGCTTCTTAAATGAGCAGTTCTTC. Its translation is CASSFLNEQFF. The entire variable domain, with the rest obtained from reference TRBV5-6 and TRBJ2-1, is as follows: DAGVTQSPTHLIKTRGQQVTLRCSPKSGHDTVSWYQQALGQGPQFIFQYYEEEERQRGNFPDRFSGHQFPNYSSELNVNALLLGDSALYLCASSFLNEQFFGPGTRLTVL.

The genes are TRBV18 and TRBJ2-7; perhaps TRBD1 as D (5 bases). From germline, CDR1 is KGHSH and CDR2 LQKENI. V gave up 2 bases and J gave up 0 bases, with 17 bases separating them. This CDR3 comprises 17 residues. The CDR3 protein is CASSPVSGLGVSYEQYF. For the CDR3, the DNA is TGTGCCAGCTCACCAGTTTCTGGATTAGGGGTCTCCTACGAGCAGTACTTC.

This chain uses TRBV9 with TRBJ2-7; perhaps TRBD2 as D (5 bases). CDR1 SGDLS and CDR2 YYNGEE come from the germline V gene. The CDR3 is made up of 13 amino acids. V dropped 0 bases and J dropped 3 bases, with 7 bases sitting between them. The CDR3 bases are TGTGCCAGCAGCGTAGGGACTCGCTACGAGCAGTACTTC. Amino acids: CASSVGTRYEQYF. The variable domain in full, completed from reference TRBV9 and TRBJ2-7, reads DSGVTQTPKHLITATGQRVTLRCSPRSGDLSVYWYQQSLDQGLQFLIQYYNGEERAKGNILERFSAQQFPDLHSELNLSSLELGDSALYFCASSVGTRYEQYFGPGTRLTVT.

The rearrangement links TRBV3-1 (or the pseudogene TRBV3-2) to TRBJ1-1, with 7 bases lining up with TRBD1. Per germline, CDR1 LGHDT and CDR2 YNNKEL (reference sequence). The ends lost 1 base at V and 7 bases at J; junction bases unmatched: 6. The CDR3 is 14 residues long. CDR3 residues: CASSQGDSRSEAFF. As DNA, the CDR3 is TGTGCCAGCAGCCAAGGGGACAGCCGGAGTGAAGCTTTCTTT.

The V call is TRBV3-1 (or the pseudogene TRBV3-2), the J call TRBJ2-7; 8 bases match TRBD1. V shed 4 bases, J shed 7 bases, and the junction held 9 bases outside the gene matches. From germline, CDR1 is LGHDT and CDR2 YNNKEL (reference sequence). The CDR3 is 14 residues long. The CDR3 sequence is CASSPPGGLREQYF. Here the CDR3 DNA reads TGTGCCAGCAGCCCCCCAGGGGGCTTGCGGGAGCAGTACTTC.

This clone was seen only once. This chain uses TRBV5-6 with TRBJ1-5, with TRBD1 matching 7 bases. CDR1 SGHDT and CDR2 YYEEEE come from the germline V gene. The CDR3 is 15 residues long. V lost 4 bases and J lost 5; bases outside the gene matches: 9. CDR3 sequence (DNA): TGTGCCAGCAGCGGTGGGACAGCCTGGGATCAGCCCCAGCATTTT. The encoded protein is CASSGGTAWDQPQHF.

V and J are TRBV29-1 and TRBJ1-1; D not certain. The germline CDR1 and CDR2 sequences are SQVTM and ANQGSEA. V shed 7 bases and J shed 3 bases, with 15 bases lying between them. CDR3 length: 13 amino acids. CDR3 nucleotide sequence: TGCAGCGCAGAACCTTCTAGAGACACTGAAGCTTTCTTT. Protein sequence: CSAEPSRDTEAFF.

The CDR3 reads CATSDKREPSADTQYF. The CDR3 nucleotides are TGTGCCACCAGTGACAAGCGGGAGCCCTCAGCAGATACGCAGTATTTT. The chain couples TRBV24-1 to TRBJ2-3; 8 bases align to TRBD2. Germline trimming cut 4 bases from V and 4 bases from J; bases unmatched to any gene: 9. CDR1 and CDR2 from the germline V gene are KGHDR and SFDVKD. The length of the CDR3 is 16 residues.

The chain carries TRBV18 and TRBJ1-1; D not certain. The CDR3 spans 15 residues. V was cut by 3 bases and J by 0 bases, with 11 bases left in between. CDR1 and CDR2 (germline): KGHSH, LQKENI. The CDR3 protein is CASSPFGKMNTEAFF. In DNA form, the CDR3 reads TGTGCCAGCTCACCTTTCGGGAAAATGAACACTGAAGCTTTCTTT.

The gene calls are TRBV5-1 and TRBJ2-7, with 7 bases identical to TRBD1. With V trimmed by 7 bases and J by 6 bases, 10 bases remained unmatched. Germline assignment: CDR1 SGHRS and CDR2 YFSETQ. CDR3 length: 13 amino acids. The CDR3 reads CASGSESGGEQYF. CDR3 bases: TGCGCCAGCGGAAGCGAGTCAGGGGGCGAGCAGTACTTC.

This sequence joins TRBV10-3 and TRBJ2-3; D is unresolved. The CDR3 totals 15 residues. CDR1 is ENHRY and CDR2 is SYGVKD in the germline V gene. The V end lost 0 bases, the J end lost 2 bases, and 9 bases lay between the germline ends. The CDR3 loop is CAISESAESTDTQYF. Here the CDR3 DNA reads TGTGCCATCAGTGAGTCCGCGGAGTCCACAGATACGCAGTATTTT.

The gene calls are TRBV5-6 and TRBJ2-5, with unresolved D. The CDR3 is 14 residues long. The V gene's germline CDR1 is SGHDT and CDR2 YYEEEE. Trimming took 2 bases from V and 2 from J, leaving 10 bases between them. CDR3 loop: CASSFVTVQETQYF. For the CDR3, the DNA is TGTGCCAGCAGCTTTGTCACGGTTCAAGAGACCCAGTACTTC.

The rearrangement uses TRBV19 and TRBJ1-1; D may be TRBD1 (6 bases). Per the germline V gene, CDR1 is LNHDA and CDR2 is SQIVND (reference sequence). This CDR3 is built from 15 residues. V was clipped by 6 bases and J by 2 bases, with 16 bases between them. CDR3 sequence (DNA): TGTGCCAGTAGAAGAACGAACAGGGACAACACTGAAGCTTTCTTT. It encodes CASRRTNRDNTEAFF.

The chain links TRBV6-5 to TRBJ1-3, with 7 bases fitting TRBD1. This CDR3 is built from 15 residues. Germline V gene data show CDR1 as MNHEY and CDR2 as SVGAGI. V gave up 5 bases and J gave up 1 base; unmatched junction bases: 5. For the CDR3, the DNA is TGTGCCAGCAGTCTCGGGACAGCTTCTGGAAACACCATATATTTT. This codes for CASSLGTASGNTIYF.

The J gene is TRBJ1-1, the V gene TRBV14; the D gene is possibly TRBD1 (6 bases). Germline CDR1 and CDR2: SGHDN and FVKESK. V was trimmed by 5 bases and J by 0 bases, leaving 7 bases between them. The CDR3 spans 13 residues. This CDR3 reads CASSTGLNTEAFF. In DNA, the CDR3 is TGTGCCAGCAGCACAGGGTTGAACACTGAAGCTTTCTTT.

This clone was found once. The CDR3 loop reads CASSLGSGNYGYTF. CDR3 bases: TGTGCCAGCAGCTTAGGGTCAGGCAATTATGGCTACACCTTC. V and J are TRBV13 and TRBJ1-2; D not certain. V gave up 0 bases and J gave up 5 bases, with 10 bases separating them. This CDR3 has 14 amino acids. Looked up from germline, CDR1 is PRHDT and CDR2 is FYEKMQ (reference sequence).

This clone was recorded once. V usage is TRBV5-1 and J usage is TRBJ1-1; 9 nucleotides agree with TRBD1. Germline CDR1 is SGHRS and CDR2 is YFSETQ. The CDR3 is made up of 14 amino acids. Trimming removed 4 bases from V and 2 bases from J; junction bases left unmatched: 3. The CDR3 region has the DNA TGCGCCAGCAGCATGGGACAGGGCAACACTGAAGCTTTCTTT. This encodes CASSMGQGNTEAFF.

This chain links TRBV4-2 with TRBJ2-7; D is uncertain. CDR3 length: 16 residues. Germline CDR1 LGHNA, CDR2 YNFKEQ. The ends were cut back, 2 bases at V and 3 bases at J, with 17 bases in the middle. The CDR3 sequence: CASSQQKAATGYEQYF. Here the CDR3 DNA reads TGTGCCAGCAGCCAACAAAAGGCAGCGACGGGCTACGAGCAGTACTTC.

The table lists this clone with a few counts. This chain connects TRBV4-1 to TRBJ1-5, with D possibly TRBD1 on 5 matching bases. This CDR3 contains 15 residues. Trimming took 1 base from V and 0 from J, leaving 7 bases between them. The germline V gene encodes CDR1 MGHRA and CDR2 YSYEKL. CDR3 sequence: CASSQVDSSNQPQHF. The DNA of the CDR3 is TGCGCCAGCAGCCAAGTCGACAGTAGCAATCAGCCCCAGCATTTT.